Included here is one T cell receptor (beta chain) sequence, with context. What this receptor recognizes is not known. Base qualities are not recorded, but no much larger clone differs from it by a single base. TCRbeta CDR3 regions were amplified from genomic DNA using the immunoSEQ Assay, a bias-controlled multiplex PCR. In the authors' own workflow: Within the assay, amplification of reference gene primers was used to estimate how many nucleated cells each sample contained. To quantify the absolute abundance of each unique TCRbeta CDR3 rearrangement, sequence reads were collapsed and filtered. For each sample, productive Simpson clonality was calculated by taking the square root of Simpson's diversity index across productive rearrangements. The source is immuneACCESS, and TCRdb retained only in-frame sequences with V and J called. Part of the clones is not carried over; for the studies checked, unresolved V genes explain less than half of this, and the remainder is unexplained. Clonal size and the V and J genes are those of that table, whereas D and trimming came from the DNA. Here the sample has around 260,000 clones; 80% to 90% occur a single time. The ten largest clonotypes hold around 0.88% of the sample.

The data are from a study of blood T cell repertoires in COVID-19 (dated by TCRdb to between 2020 and 2021). With regard to the full study: Samples from collaborators originated in the United States, Italy and Spain and spanned both the acute and convalescent phases of COVID-19. The material from the prospective study consisted of cDNA or gDNA derived from T cells, B-cell-depleted T cells, or PBMCs. Deeply sampled blood TCRbeta repertoires from subjects exposed to, actively infected with, or recovered from COVID-19 were included in the dataset. The repertoires were released in a freely available public database meant as a resource for research on the immune response to SARS-CoV-2. The samples were drawn from the first 160 participants of the ongoing ImmuneRACE study and from about 1,200 subjects provided by 6 global collaborators. Nearly every sample came with metadata listing a de-identified subject ID, COVID-19 status, age in years and sex. Where HLA class I and class II types were available, the types were taken from metadata supplied by the sample provider, not from assay-based typing.

Per the germline V gene (reference sequence), SEHNR is the CDR1 and FQNEAQ is the CDR2. A distance of 7 bases separates the germline ends of V and J, which lose 3 bases and 1 base respectively. There are 13 amino acids in the CDR3, from cysteine to phenylalanine inclusive. Only CDR3 DNA is held: 39 bases, read in frame from base 1. Results the study describes overall, beyond this receptor: How much clinical and demographic metadata was included differed by source and by participant, and the metadata was provided uncurated.

Whole blood was collected in K2EDTA tubes by collaborating institutions according to the institutions' own protocols. For TCRbeta analysis, collaborator samples were shipped as frozen whole blood, as isolated PBMCs, or as DNA extracted from either sample type. The chain joins TRBV7-9 to TRBJ2-7; the D gene remains uncertain. The clonotype originates from a man aged 25-40 years with acute or convalescent COVID-19. Sequencing input: peripheral blood. CDR3 loop: CASSFKLSYEQYF. The nucleotide sequence reads TGTGCCAGCAGCTTTAAGCTATCCTACGAGCAGTACTTC.